The rows below give T cell receptor beta chains drawn from one sample of a study of blood T cell repertoires in COVID-19. Repertoires were generated with immunoSEQ multiplex PCR, while TCRdb's copy carries only in-frame clones and drops some. The profile shows around 100,000 clones, 65% to 90% of them singletons. Sequenced input: PBMCs or T cells enriched from blood (not recorded which). These receptors were taken from a woman aged 45-65 years who had recovered from COVID-19. Both conserved end residues are part of each CDR3. The order of the fields is CDR3 DNA, CDR3 protein, clone size, V gene, D gene, J gene. D genes are given only for firm matches. Clone size is not always given. Where it is, it says once, few, many or a class for expanded clones.

cdr3_nt: TGTGCCAGCAGTGACCTAGCGGGAGCCTACAATGAGCAGTTCTTC
cdr3_aa: CASSDLAGAYNEQFF
clone_size: medium-sized
v_call: TRBV6-4
d_call: TRBD2
j_call: TRBJ2-1

cdr3_nt: TGTGCCAGCAGCTTGTGGGCAGGGGGCCCTGAAGCTTTCTTT
cdr3_aa: CASSLWAGGPEAFF
clone_size: few
v_call: TRBV5-6
d_call: TRBD1
j_call: TRBJ1-1

cdr3_nt: TGCGCCAGCAGCTCCCTTGGGACAAGAAACAATTCACCCCTCCACTTT
cdr3_aa: CASSSLGTRNNSPLHF
clone_size: -
v_call: TRBV4-1
d_call: -
j_call: TRBJ1-6

cdr3_nt: TGTGCCAGCAGTTTATATACGGGGGGACGAATCACCGGGGAGCTGTTTTTT
cdr3_aa: CASSLYTGGRITGELFF
clone_size: once
v_call: TRBV28
d_call: TRBD2
j_call: TRBJ2-2

cdr3_nt: TGTGCCAGCCGGGAGGGGAATTCACCCCTCCACTTT
cdr3_aa: CASREGNSPLHF
clone_size: -
v_call: TRBV3-1/TRBV3-2
d_call: -
j_call: TRBJ1-6

cdr3_nt: TGCGCCAGCAGTAAGCAGGGGTCTAACACTGAAGCTTTCTTT
cdr3_aa: CASSKQGSNTEAFF
clone_size: -
v_call: TRBV5-1
d_call: -
j_call: TRBJ1-1

cdr3_nt: TGTGCCAGCAGCCAATCGACTAGCAAGTACTTC
cdr3_aa: CASSQSTSKYF
clone_size: -
v_call: TRBV16
d_call: TRBD2
j_call: TRBJ2-7

cdr3_nt: TGTGCCAGCTCACCACAATTAGGGGCCACAGATACGCAGTATTTT
cdr3_aa: CASSPQLGATDTQYF
clone_size: -
v_call: TRBV18
d_call: -
j_call: TRBJ2-3

cdr3_nt: TGCGCCAGCAGTGGACAGGCCGCCAGCTATGGCTACACCTTC
cdr3_aa: CASSGQAASYGYTF
clone_size: -
v_call: TRBV10-2
d_call: -
j_call: TRBJ1-2

cdr3_nt: TGTGCCAGCAGCTCGACTAGCGGGGGGGCGTATGAGCAGTTCTTC
cdr3_aa: CASSSTSGGAYEQFF
clone_size: few
v_call: TRBV6-6
d_call: TRBD2
j_call: TRBJ2-1

cdr3_nt: TGTGCCAGCAGCTTCAATCAGCCCCAGCATTTT
cdr3_aa: CASSFNQPQHF
clone_size: -
v_call: TRBV28
d_call: -
j_call: TRBJ1-5

cdr3_nt: TGTGCCAGCAGCCAAGACGACAATCCCGGGGAGCTGTTTTTT
cdr3_aa: CASSQDDNPGELFF
clone_size: -
v_call: TRBV4-2
d_call: -
j_call: TRBJ2-2

cdr3_nt: TGTGCCAGCAGCCCAGATAACTATGGCTACACCTTC
cdr3_aa: CASSPDNYGYTF
clone_size: -
v_call: TRBV7-2
d_call: -
j_call: TRBJ1-2

cdr3_nt: TGTGCCAGCAGCTTGCAGCCGGGACTAGCGGGAGCAGATACGCAGTATTTT
cdr3_aa: CASSLQPGLAGADTQYF
clone_size: -
v_call: TRBV4-2
d_call: TRBD2
j_call: TRBJ2-3

cdr3_nt: TGCGCCAGCAGTGAAGGACAAGGGAAGGCAGATACGCAGTATTTT
cdr3_aa: CASSEGQGKADTQYF
clone_size: -
v_call: TRBV10-1
d_call: -
j_call: TRBJ2-3

cdr3_nt: TGTGCCAGCACTCCCCGTGGCAGAAGCTCCTACGAGCAGTACTTC
cdr3_aa: CASTPRGRSSYEQYF
clone_size: -
v_call: TRBV2
d_call: -
j_call: TRBJ2-7

cdr3_nt: TGCAGCGTTGATAGACAGGCAGGGGAGACCCAGTACTTC
cdr3_aa: CSVDRQAGETQYF
clone_size: -
v_call: TRBV29-1
d_call: -
j_call: TRBJ2-5

cdr3_nt: TGTGCCAGCACGACACAAGAGACCCAGTACTTC
cdr3_aa: CASTTQETQYF
clone_size: -
v_call: TRBV28
d_call: -
j_call: TRBJ2-5

cdr3_nt: TGTGCCTGGGCGCCCGACAGGGCCGAGCAGTACTTC
cdr3_aa: CAWAPDRAEQYF
clone_size: few
v_call: TRBV30
d_call: TRBD1
j_call: TRBJ2-7

cdr3_nt: TGTGCCAGCAGCTCAGGGGGCCCCTACGAGCAGTACTTC
cdr3_aa: CASSSGGPYEQYF
clone_size: -
v_call: TRBV12-3/TRBV12-4
d_call: TRBD1
j_call: TRBJ2-7

cdr3_nt: TGTGCCACCTTCAGGTCCTTGAGCCCCTACGAGCAGTACTTC
cdr3_aa: CATFRSLSPYEQYF
clone_size: -
v_call: TRBV28
d_call: -
j_call: TRBJ2-7

cdr3_nt: TGCGCCAGCAGCCACAGTACAGATACGCAGTATTTT
cdr3_aa: CASSHSTDTQYF
clone_size: once
v_call: TRBV5-1
d_call: -
j_call: TRBJ2-3

cdr3_nt: TGTGCCAGCAGCTTATACCCGGGGTTCATGAACACTGAAGCTTTCTTT
cdr3_aa: CASSLYPGFMNTEAFF
clone_size: once
v_call: TRBV11-3
d_call: -
j_call: TRBJ1-1

cdr3_nt: TGTGCCAGCAGTGATGGGGAACAGGGGATCGATCAGCCCCAGCATTTT
cdr3_aa: CASSDGEQGIDQPQHF
clone_size: -
v_call: TRBV2
d_call: TRBD1
j_call: TRBJ1-5

cdr3_nt: TGTGCCAGCAGTGAGCGGGAAACGAACACCGGGGAGCTGTTTTTT
cdr3_aa: CASSERETNTGELFF
clone_size: -
v_call: TRBV2
d_call: -
j_call: TRBJ2-2

cdr3_nt: TGTGCCAGCAGGAGCGGAGGATCTGGAAACACCATATATTTT
cdr3_aa: CASRSGGSGNTIYF
clone_size: -
v_call: TRBV27
d_call: -
j_call: TRBJ1-3

cdr3_nt: TGTGCCACCAGCACCCGACAATTGACCGGGGAGCTGTTTTTT
cdr3_aa: CATSTRQLTGELFF
clone_size: few
v_call: TRBV15
d_call: -
j_call: TRBJ2-2

cdr3_nt: TGCGCCAGCAGCCGCCGAATGCAGGGTACGGGCACAGATACGCAGTATTTT
cdr3_aa: CASSRRMQGTGTDTQYF
clone_size: -
v_call: TRBV4-1
d_call: -
j_call: TRBJ2-3

cdr3_nt: TGTGCCAGCAGTAAACGATCCGGGACAGAGCAGTACTTC
cdr3_aa: CASSKRSGTEQYF
clone_size: -
v_call: TRBV6-5
d_call: -
j_call: TRBJ2-7

cdr3_nt: TGTGCCACCAGCCCTACTAAGCACTTTGACGCTGAAGCTTTCTTT
cdr3_aa: CATSPTKHFDAEAFF
clone_size: -
v_call: TRBV15
d_call: -
j_call: TRBJ1-1

cdr3_nt: TGTGCCAGCTCCCCTTATATCGGGGGCACCGGGGAGCTGTTTTTT
cdr3_aa: CASSPYIGGTGELFF
clone_size: few
v_call: TRBV18
d_call: -
j_call: TRBJ2-2

cdr3_nt: TGTGCCAGCAGCTTATTAACAACAGATGAAGCTTTCTTT
cdr3_aa: CASSLLTTDEAFF
clone_size: -
v_call: TRBV7-6
d_call: -
j_call: TRBJ1-1

cdr3_nt: TGTGCCAGCAGCGGGACAGGGGGGACGAACATTCAGTACTTC
cdr3_aa: CASSGTGGTNIQYF
clone_size: -
v_call: TRBV9
d_call: TRBD1
j_call: TRBJ2-4

cdr3_nt: TGTGCCAGTAGTATCCTCGGGGTCCACGAGCAGTACTTC
cdr3_aa: CASSILGVHEQYF
clone_size: few
v_call: TRBV19
d_call: -
j_call: TRBJ2-7

cdr3_nt: TGTGCCAGTACCGGCGACAGGGTCTATGGCTACACCTTC
cdr3_aa: CASTGDRVYGYTF
clone_size: -
v_call: TRBV19
d_call: TRBD1
j_call: TRBJ1-2

cdr3_nt: TGTGCCAGCACCGAGCGAGGGTGGATTCAGTACTTC
cdr3_aa: CASTERGWIQYF
clone_size: -
v_call: TRBV11-2
d_call: -
j_call: TRBJ2-4

cdr3_nt: TGCGCCAGCAGCCAAGTGACAGGGGGCAGGGGGACCCAGTACTTC
cdr3_aa: CASSQVTGGRGTQYF
clone_size: -
v_call: TRBV4-1
d_call: TRBD1
j_call: TRBJ2-5

cdr3_nt: TGTGCCAGCAGCGTGTCTCTAGCGGGAGGTCCGACGGCTACGCAGTATTTT
cdr3_aa: CASSVSLAGGPTATQYF
clone_size: once
v_call: TRBV9
d_call: TRBD2
j_call: TRBJ2-3

cdr3_nt: TGTGCCAGCAGCCAGGGACTAGCGGACTATCCGAACACCGGGGAGCTGTTTTTT
cdr3_aa: CASSQGLADYPNTGELFF
clone_size: -
v_call: TRBV3-1/TRBV3-2
d_call: TRBD2
j_call: TRBJ2-2

cdr3_nt: TGTGCCAGCAGCTATCAGGGTCAGGGTGCCTATGGCTACACCTTC
cdr3_aa: CASSYQGQGAYGYTF
clone_size: -
v_call: TRBV7-8
d_call: -
j_call: TRBJ1-2

cdr3_nt: TGTGCCTGGAGTGGGGGGGGTCAGCCCCAGCATTTT
cdr3_aa: CAWSGGGQPQHF
clone_size: -
v_call: TRBV30
d_call: -
j_call: TRBJ1-5

cdr3_nt: TGTGCCAGCAGCCAGGGCGGCAGGCTGGGGGCCAACGTCCTGACTTTC
cdr3_aa: CASSQGGRLGANVLTF
clone_size: -
v_call: TRBV7-3
d_call: -
j_call: TRBJ2-6

cdr3_nt: TGTGCCAGCAGCCTACAGGGACAGGGCCTTAATTCACCCCTCCACTTT
cdr3_aa: CASSLQGQGLNSPLHF
clone_size: -
v_call: TRBV5-6
d_call: TRBD1
j_call: TRBJ1-6

cdr3_nt: TGTGCCAGCAGTTTTACCGGGACAGGAGAGACCCAGTACTTC
cdr3_aa: CASSFTGTGETQYF
clone_size: few
v_call: TRBV28
d_call: TRBD1
j_call: TRBJ2-5

cdr3_nt: TGCAGCGCCTCTCGCGATCCCGCGAACACTGAAGCTTTCTTT
cdr3_aa: CSASRDPANTEAFF
clone_size: -
v_call: TRBV29-1
d_call: -
j_call: TRBJ1-1

cdr3_nt: TGCAGCGTTGTCGGACAGGGGGCGGCTATAGGCTATGGCTACACCTTC
cdr3_aa: CSVVGQGAAIGYGYTF
clone_size: once
v_call: TRBV29-1
d_call: TRBD1
j_call: TRBJ1-2

cdr3_nt: TGCGCCAGCAGCACCGACGGGATGAACACCGGGGAGCTGTTTTTT
cdr3_aa: CASSTDGMNTGELFF
clone_size: once
v_call: TRBV5-1
d_call: -
j_call: TRBJ2-2

cdr3_nt: TGTGCCAGCAGCTCAAGGGGGCACCGCACAGATACGCAGTATTTT
cdr3_aa: CASSSRGHRTDTQYF
clone_size: -
v_call: TRBV11-2
d_call: TRBD1
j_call: TRBJ2-3

cdr3_nt: TGTGCCAGCAGCGTAGGAGGGAGCTCCTATAATTCACCCCTCCACTTT
cdr3_aa: CASSVGGSSYNSPLHF
clone_size: -
v_call: TRBV9
d_call: -
j_call: TRBJ1-6